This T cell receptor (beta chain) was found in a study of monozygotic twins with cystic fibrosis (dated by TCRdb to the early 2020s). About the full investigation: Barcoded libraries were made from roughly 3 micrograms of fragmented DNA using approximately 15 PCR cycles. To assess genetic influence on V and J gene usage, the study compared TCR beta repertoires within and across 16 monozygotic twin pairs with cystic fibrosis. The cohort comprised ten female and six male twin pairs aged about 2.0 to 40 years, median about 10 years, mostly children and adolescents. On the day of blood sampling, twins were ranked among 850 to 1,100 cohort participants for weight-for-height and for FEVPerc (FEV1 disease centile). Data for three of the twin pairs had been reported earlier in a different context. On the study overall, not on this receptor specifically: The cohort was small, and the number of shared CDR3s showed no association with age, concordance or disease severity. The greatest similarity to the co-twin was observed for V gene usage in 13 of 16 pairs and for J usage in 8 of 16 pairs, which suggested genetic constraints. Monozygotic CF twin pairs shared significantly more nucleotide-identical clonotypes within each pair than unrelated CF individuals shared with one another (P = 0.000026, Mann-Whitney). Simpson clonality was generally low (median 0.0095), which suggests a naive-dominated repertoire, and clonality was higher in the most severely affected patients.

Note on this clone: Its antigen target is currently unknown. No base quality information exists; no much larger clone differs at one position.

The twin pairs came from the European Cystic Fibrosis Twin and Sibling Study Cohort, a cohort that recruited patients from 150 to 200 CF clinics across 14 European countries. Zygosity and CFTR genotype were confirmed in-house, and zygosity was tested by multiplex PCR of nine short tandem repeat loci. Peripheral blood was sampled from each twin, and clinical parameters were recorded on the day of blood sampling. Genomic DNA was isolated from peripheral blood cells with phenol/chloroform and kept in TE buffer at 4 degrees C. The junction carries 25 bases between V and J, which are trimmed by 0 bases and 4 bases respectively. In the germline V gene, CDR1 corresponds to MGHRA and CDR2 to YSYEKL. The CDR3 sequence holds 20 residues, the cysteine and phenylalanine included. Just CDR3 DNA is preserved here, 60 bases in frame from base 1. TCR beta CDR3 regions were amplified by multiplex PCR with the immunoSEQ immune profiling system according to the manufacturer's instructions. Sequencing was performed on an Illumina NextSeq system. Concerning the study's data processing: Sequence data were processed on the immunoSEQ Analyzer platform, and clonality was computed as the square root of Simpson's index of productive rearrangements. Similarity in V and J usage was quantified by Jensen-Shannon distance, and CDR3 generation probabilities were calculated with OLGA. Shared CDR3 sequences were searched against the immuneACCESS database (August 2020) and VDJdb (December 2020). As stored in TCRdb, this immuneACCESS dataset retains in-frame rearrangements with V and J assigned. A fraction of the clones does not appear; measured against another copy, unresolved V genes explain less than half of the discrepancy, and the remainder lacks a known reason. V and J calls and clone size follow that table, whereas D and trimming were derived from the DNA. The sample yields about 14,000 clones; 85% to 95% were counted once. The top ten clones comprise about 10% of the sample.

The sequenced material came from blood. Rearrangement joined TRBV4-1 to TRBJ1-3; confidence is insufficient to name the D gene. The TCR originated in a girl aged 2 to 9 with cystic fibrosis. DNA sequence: TGCGCCAGCAGCCAAGAAGGTAGTAGGTCTGCACGACTGGGGGGAAACACCATATATTTT. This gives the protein CASSQEGSRSARLGGNTIYF.